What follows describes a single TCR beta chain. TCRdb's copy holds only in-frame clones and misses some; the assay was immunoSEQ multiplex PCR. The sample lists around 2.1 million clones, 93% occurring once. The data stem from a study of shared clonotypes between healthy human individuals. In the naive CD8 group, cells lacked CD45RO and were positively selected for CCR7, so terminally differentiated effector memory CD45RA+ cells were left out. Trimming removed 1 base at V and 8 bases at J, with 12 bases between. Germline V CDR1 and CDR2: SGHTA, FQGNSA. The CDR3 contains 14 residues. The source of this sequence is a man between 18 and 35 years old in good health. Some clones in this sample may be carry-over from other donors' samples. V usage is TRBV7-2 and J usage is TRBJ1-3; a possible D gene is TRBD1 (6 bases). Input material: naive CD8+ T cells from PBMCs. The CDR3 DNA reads TGTGCCAGCAGCTTAGGGGGGCCGGGAGACACCATATATTTT. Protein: CASSLGGPGDTIYF.